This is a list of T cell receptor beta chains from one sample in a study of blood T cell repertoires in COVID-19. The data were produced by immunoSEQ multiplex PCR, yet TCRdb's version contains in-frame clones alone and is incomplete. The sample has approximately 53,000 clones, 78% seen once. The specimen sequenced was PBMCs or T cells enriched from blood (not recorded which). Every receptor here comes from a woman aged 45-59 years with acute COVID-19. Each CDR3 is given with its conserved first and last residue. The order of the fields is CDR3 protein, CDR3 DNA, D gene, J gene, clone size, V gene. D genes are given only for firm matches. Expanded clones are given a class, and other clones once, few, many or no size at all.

CDR3aa: CASSSFPRQGYGEKLFF; CDR3nt: TGTGCCAGCAGCTCCTTTCCAAGACAGGGTTACGGTGAAAAACTGTTTTTT; d_gene: TRBD1; j_gene: TRBJ1-4; abundance: NA; v_gene: TRBV11-3
CDR3aa: CASSNIGGADTQYF; CDR3nt: TGTGCCAGCAGCAACATCGGGGGGGCGGATACGCAGTATTTT; d_gene: NA; j_gene: TRBJ2-3; abundance: NA; v_gene: TRBV21-1
CDR3aa: CATSRDGGGGYTF; CDR3nt: TGTGCCACCAGCAGAGATGGAGGTGGAGGCTACACCTTC; d_gene: NA; j_gene: TRBJ1-2; abundance: NA; v_gene: TRBV15
CDR3aa: CASSLDSLTGRGYTF; CDR3nt: TGCGCCAGCAGCTTGGATTCCCTGACAGGGAGGGGCTACACCTTC; d_gene: TRBD1; j_gene: TRBJ1-2; abundance: few; v_gene: TRBV5-1
CDR3aa: CASSRGTEQETQYF; CDR3nt: TGTGCCAGTAGTAGGGGGACAGAGCAAGAGACCCAGTACTTC; d_gene: TRBD1; j_gene: TRBJ2-5; abundance: once; v_gene: TRBV19
CDR3aa: CASSLDRLGNQPQHF; CDR3nt: TGTGCCAGCAGCTTAGACAGACTAGGCAATCAGCCCCAGCATTTT; d_gene: NA; j_gene: TRBJ1-5; abundance: NA; v_gene: TRBV7-9
CDR3aa: CASSKQGALSYEQYF; CDR3nt: TGTGCCAGCAGCAAACAGGGGGCACTGTCCTACGAGCAGTACTTC; d_gene: TRBD1; j_gene: TRBJ2-7; abundance: NA; v_gene: TRBV11-2
CDR3aa: CATSDLYSRHWYF; CDR3nt: TGTGCCACCAGTGATTTGTACTCGCGACATTGGTACTTC; d_gene: NA; j_gene: TRBJ2-5; abundance: many; v_gene: TRBV24-1
CDR3aa: CASLEGQGLNTEAFF; CDR3nt: TGTGCCAGCTTAGAAGGACAGGGATTAAACACTGAAGCTTTCTTT; d_gene: TRBD1; j_gene: TRBJ1-1; abundance: NA; v_gene: TRBV5-4
CDR3aa: CAGGLTANEQFF; CDR3nt: TGTGCCGGGGGACTCACCGCGAATGAGCAGTTCTTC; d_gene: NA; j_gene: TRBJ2-1; abundance: few; v_gene: TRBV2
CDR3aa: CASTEGGRNTEAFF; CDR3nt: TGTGCCAGCACCGAGGGGGGGAGGAACACTGAAGCTTTCTTT; d_gene: NA; j_gene: TRBJ1-1; abundance: NA; v_gene: TRBV6-5
CDR3aa: CSASPWTGRMREQYF; CDR3nt: TGCAGTGCTAGTCCCTGGACAGGAAGGATGAGGGAGCAGTACTTC; d_gene: TRBD1; j_gene: TRBJ2-7; abundance: NA; v_gene: TRBV20-1
CDR3aa: CASSLAAGTFNEQYF; CDR3nt: TGTGCCAGCAGCTTAGCCGCCGGGACTTTTAACGAGCAGTACTTC; d_gene: NA; j_gene: TRBJ2-7; abundance: NA; v_gene: TRBV11-2
CDR3aa: CASSQELRGRNTEAFF; CDR3nt: TGTGCCAGCAGCCAAGAACTACGGGGGAGGAACACTGAAGCTTTCTTT; d_gene: NA; j_gene: TRBJ1-1; abundance: NA; v_gene: TRBV3-1/TRBV3-2
CDR3aa: CASSGTSGGGADTQYF; CDR3nt: TGTGCCAGCAGTGGGACTAGCGGGGGAGGGGCAGATACGCAGTATTTT; d_gene: TRBD2; j_gene: TRBJ2-3; abundance: NA; v_gene: TRBV2
CDR3aa: CASSLAGVGEQYF; CDR3nt: TGTGCCAGCAGCTTAGCCGGGGTGGGCGAGCAGTACTTC; d_gene: NA; j_gene: TRBJ2-7; abundance: NA; v_gene: TRBV13
CDR3aa: CASSFRDTQYF; CDR3nt: TGTGCCAGCAGTTTCAGAGATACGCAGTATTTT; d_gene: NA; j_gene: TRBJ2-3; abundance: once; v_gene: TRBV27
CDR3aa: CASSHGQGDEPQHF; CDR3nt: TGCGCCAGCAGCCATGGACAGGGTGATGAGCCCCAGCATTTT; d_gene: TRBD1; j_gene: TRBJ1-5; abundance: NA; v_gene: TRBV5-1
CDR3aa: CAIRGSSGALETYEQYF; CDR3nt: TGTGCCATCAGAGGATCTAGCGGGGCGCTTGAGACCTACGAGCAGTACTTC; d_gene: TRBD2; j_gene: TRBJ2-7; abundance: NA; v_gene: TRBV10-3
CDR3aa: CACTSGASGQETQYF; CDR3nt: TGTGCCTGCACTAGCGGGGCTTCGGGGCAAGAGACCCAGTACTTC; d_gene: TRBD2; j_gene: TRBJ2-5; abundance: NA; v_gene: TRBV30
CDR3aa: CASSKLAGGRGEQYF; CDR3nt: TGTGCCAGCAGTAAACTAGCGGGGGGCCGCGGCGAGCAGTACTTC; d_gene: TRBD2; j_gene: TRBJ2-7; abundance: NA; v_gene: TRBV2
CDR3aa: CASSPRTSGGSSQRETQYF; CDR3nt: TGTGCCAGCAGCCCCCGGACTAGCGGGGGGTCCTCTCAAAGGGAGACCCAGTACTTC; d_gene: TRBD2; j_gene: TRBJ2-5; abundance: NA; v_gene: TRBV7-8
CDR3aa: CAWKGQGQEQPQHF; CDR3nt: TGTGCCTGGAAGGGACAGGGCCAGGAACAGCCCCAGCATTTT; d_gene: TRBD1; j_gene: TRBJ1-5; abundance: NA; v_gene: TRBV30
CDR3aa: CASSLAPRVHGYTF; CDR3nt: TGTGCCAGCAGCTTAGCGCCCAGGGTTCATGGCTACACCTTC; d_gene: NA; j_gene: TRBJ1-2; abundance: NA; v_gene: TRBV7-8
CDR3aa: CASSAVGGNTEAFF; CDR3nt: TGTGCCAGCAGCGCCGTAGGGGGGAACACTGAAGCTTTCTTT; d_gene: NA; j_gene: TRBJ1-1; abundance: NA; v_gene: TRBV7-3
CDR3aa: CSVVRDEKLFF; CDR3nt: TGCAGCGTTGTGAGGGATGAAAAACTGTTTTTT; d_gene: NA; j_gene: TRBJ1-4; abundance: NA; v_gene: TRBV29-1
CDR3aa: CASSQEGTGDYGYTF; CDR3nt: TGTGCCAGCAGCCAAGAAGGGACAGGGGACTATGGCTACACCTTC; d_gene: TRBD1; j_gene: TRBJ1-2; abundance: NA; v_gene: TRBV4-2
CDR3aa: CASSLGTGRNTEAFF; CDR3nt: TGTGCCAGCAGTTTGGGGACAGGGAGGAACACTGAAGCTTTCTTT; d_gene: TRBD1; j_gene: TRBJ1-1; abundance: NA; v_gene: TRBV28
CDR3aa: CASSLTQGLIYGYTF; CDR3nt: TGTGCCAGCAGTTTAACGCAGGGTCTGATCTATGGCTACACCTTC; d_gene: NA; j_gene: TRBJ1-2; abundance: large; v_gene: TRBV27
CDR3aa: CATGGTYNEQFF; CDR3nt: TGTGCCACGGGGGGAACCTACAATGAGCAGTTCTTC; d_gene: TRBD2; j_gene: TRBJ2-1; abundance: NA; v_gene: TRBV27
CDR3aa: CASRRVNGNTIYF; CDR3nt: TGTGCCAGCCGCCGCGTGAACGGAAACACCATATATTTT; d_gene: NA; j_gene: TRBJ1-3; abundance: few; v_gene: TRBV19
CDR3aa: CASSLFPQGRDQPQHF; CDR3nt: TGTGCCAGTAGTCTCTTCCCCCAGGGGAGGGATCAGCCCCAGCATTTT; d_gene: NA; j_gene: TRBJ1-5; abundance: NA; v_gene: TRBV19
CDR3aa: CASSMGQGLYSNQPQHF; CDR3nt: TGTGCCAGCAGCATGGGACAGGGGCTATATAGCAATCAGCCCCAGCATTTT; d_gene: TRBD1; j_gene: TRBJ1-5; abundance: NA; v_gene: TRBV7-8
CDR3aa: CASSIIALAKNIQYF; CDR3nt: TGTGCCAGTAGTATTATCGCGCTTGCCAAAAACATTCAGTACTTC; d_gene: NA; j_gene: TRBJ2-4; abundance: NA; v_gene: TRBV19
CDR3aa: CAGDNGQGGQETQYF; CDR3nt: TGTGCCGGCGATAACGGACAGGGGGGACAAGAGACCCAGTACTTC; d_gene: TRBD1; j_gene: TRBJ2-5; abundance: NA; v_gene: TRBV2
CDR3aa: CASSLSGGLLGNSPLHF; CDR3nt: TGTGCCAGCAGCTTAAGTGGAGGTTTGCTGGGTAATTCACCCCTCCACTTT; d_gene: NA; j_gene: TRBJ1-6; abundance: NA; v_gene: TRBV11-3
CDR3aa: CASSFAQGGYEQYF; CDR3nt: TGTGCCAGCAGCTTCGCCCAGGGCGGCTACGAGCAGTACTTC; d_gene: NA; j_gene: TRBJ2-7; abundance: NA; v_gene: TRBV13
CDR3aa: CASSFGGSPYEQYF; CDR3nt: TGTGCCAGCAGCTTTGGGGGGAGCCCCTACGAGCAGTACTTC; d_gene: NA; j_gene: TRBJ2-7; abundance: NA; v_gene: TRBV11-3
CDR3aa: CASSPMGQAFTDTQYF; CDR3nt: TGTGCCAGCTCACCGATGGGACAGGCGTTCACAGATACGCAGTATTTT; d_gene: TRBD1; j_gene: TRBJ2-3; abundance: NA; v_gene: TRBV18
CDR3aa: CASKSATSGGETQYF; CDR3nt: TGTGCCAGCAAAAGCGCGACTAGCGGGGGGGAGACCCAGTACTTC; d_gene: TRBD2; j_gene: TRBJ2-5; abundance: NA; v_gene: TRBV6-5
CDR3aa: CASSALRGRVAGYTF; CDR3nt: TGTGCCAGCAGCGCTCTCAGGGGGCGAGTGGCTGGCTACACCTTC; d_gene: TRBD1; j_gene: TRBJ1-2; abundance: NA; v_gene: TRBV5-6
CDR3aa: CASSQFKGRRLSGANVLTF; CDR3nt: TGTGCCAGCAGCCAATTTAAAGGGAGACGTCTCTCTGGGGCCAACGTCCTGACTTTC; d_gene: NA; j_gene: TRBJ2-6; abundance: NA; v_gene: TRBV4-2
CDR3aa: CASSLTVNSPLHF; CDR3nt: TGTGCCAGCAGTTTGACAGTAAATTCACCCCTCCACTTT; d_gene: NA; j_gene: TRBJ1-6; abundance: NA; v_gene: TRBV6-5
CDR3aa: CASTSGDTNTEAFF; CDR3nt: TGTGCCAGTACGTCAGGGGACACGAACACTGAAGCTTTCTTT; d_gene: NA; j_gene: TRBJ1-1; abundance: NA; v_gene: TRBV9
CDR3aa: CASRQTSSGANVLTF; CDR3nt: TGTGCCAGCAGGCAAACTAGCTCTGGGGCCAACGTCCTGACTTTC; d_gene: NA; j_gene: TRBJ2-6; abundance: NA; v_gene: TRBV6-5